This T cell receptor (beta chain) came from a study of cytomegalovirus exposure and HLA in healthy donors. Findings of the study overall: According to a later analysis, most TCR beta chains associated with CMV appeared HLA-restricted. Several of the most significant clusters appeared linked to common viral pathogens, based on a later analysis. There was a cluster of highly shared sequence variants that was likely a sequencing artifact.

The PCR was carried out with 60 Vbeta primers and 13 Jbeta primers. The table came from immunoSEQ multiplex PCR; TCRdb's copy has only in-frame clones and leaves some out. The sample holds 170,000 or so clones, 75% to 90% seen once. Trimming removed 7 bases from V and 1 base from J; junction bases left unmatched: 6. Per germline, CDR1 MNHNS and CDR2 SASEGT. The CDR3 has 14 amino acids. To note about this clone: The antigen is undetermined.

The origin of this receptor is a man in his thirties or forties in good health and CMV-seropositive. The sequenced material came from PBMCs. The rearrangement joins TRBV6-1 to TRBJ1-1, with 7 bases fitting TRBD1. The CDR3 sequence is CASTVEGANTEAFF. DNA for the CDR3: TGTGCCAGCACTGTTGAGGGGGCGAACACTGAAGCTTTCTTT.